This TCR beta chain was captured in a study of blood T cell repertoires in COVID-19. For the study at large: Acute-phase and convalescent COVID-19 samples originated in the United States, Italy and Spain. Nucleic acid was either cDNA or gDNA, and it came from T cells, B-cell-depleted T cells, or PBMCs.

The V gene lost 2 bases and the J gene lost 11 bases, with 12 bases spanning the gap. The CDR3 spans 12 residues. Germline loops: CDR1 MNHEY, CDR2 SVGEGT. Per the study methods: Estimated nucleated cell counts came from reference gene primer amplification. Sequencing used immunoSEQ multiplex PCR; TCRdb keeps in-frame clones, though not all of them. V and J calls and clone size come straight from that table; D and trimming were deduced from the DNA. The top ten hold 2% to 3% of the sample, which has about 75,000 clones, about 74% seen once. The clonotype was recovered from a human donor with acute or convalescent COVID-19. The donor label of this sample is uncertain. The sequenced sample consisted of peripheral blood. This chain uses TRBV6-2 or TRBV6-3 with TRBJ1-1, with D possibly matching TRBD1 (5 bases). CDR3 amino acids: CASSYILGVAFF. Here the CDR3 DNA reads TGTGCCAGCAGTTACATTTTAGGGGTGGCTTTCTTT.